This T cell receptor (beta chain) was sequenced for a study of cytomegalovirus exposure and HLA in healthy donors. Study conclusions and caveats: In vitro checks showed that a few CMV-associated chains really do target CMV antigens. It was shown in a later analysis that HLA-associated TCR beta chains were more clonally expanded than other, equally common chains. Rarity characterized most TCR sequences, yet some public TCRs appeared in many donors.

Germline V gene data show CDR1 as SGDLS and CDR2 as YYNGEE. The CDR3 consists of 17 residues. Trimming removed 0 bases from V and 6 bases from J; junction bases left unmatched: 13. Although they were nominally healthy when sampled, donors likely had unrecorded immune exposures. Vbeta (60) and Jbeta (13) primers were used in the PCR. Data came from immunoSEQ multiplex PCR; TCRdb stores just in-frame clones and leaves some out. Reported are about 25,000 clones; the ten largest clones contain 15% to 20%. Turning to this clone: Its target is not known.

Sequences were obtained from PBMCs. This chain links TRBV9 with TRBJ2-5, with 8 bases matching TRBD2. The origin of this receptor is a male donor in good health and CMV-seropositive. CDR3 nucleotides: TGTGCCAGCAGCGTAGGTGGGGGCGGGAGGCCCTTACAGACCCAGTACTTC. Encoded protein: CASSVGGGGRPLQTQYF.